This T cell receptor (beta chain) was identified during a study of blood T cells in healthy people across ages. Overall study results and limits: Among T cells, TCR beta diversity per million cells dropped roughly linearly as age rose.

V dropped 7 bases and J dropped 7; count of bases not matched to a gene: 12. The CDR3 spans 16 residues. Germline lookup yields CDR1 MDHEN and CDR2 SYDVKM. A sample-barcoded 5' primer and a J-beta primer mix were used in a second PCR of roughly 7 to 12 cycles. TCRdb reprocessed the 5' RACE reads via MiXCR and lists one record per CDR3 protein. Here the sample spans about 970,000 distinct CDR3 sequences, 45% to 60% being singletons. Comments on this clonotype: The target antigen is unknown.

The study isolated at least 6.5 million PBMCs from each sample. The chain couples TRBV28 to TRBJ2-1; 11 nucleotides align to TRBD2. Sequenced sample: blood. This clonotype was sampled from a woman aged 55-69 years in good health. The CDR3 reads CASNPLAGGPWNEQFF. CDR3 coding DNA: TGTGCCAGCAATCCCTTAGCGGGAGGGCCTTGGAATGAGCAGTTCTTC. Full variable domain (outside the CDR3, taken from reference TRBV28 and TRBJ2-1): DVKVTQSSRYLVKRTGEKVFLECVQDMDHENMFWYRQDPGLGLRLIYFSYDVKMKEKGDIPEGYSVSREKKERFSLILESASTNQTSMYLCASNPLAGGPWNEQFFGPGTRLTVL.